The clone carrying this T cell receptor beta chain was counted once. The CDR3 extends over 13 amino acids. The germline gives CDR1 GTSNPN, CDR2 SVGIG (reference sequence). The V end lost 0 bases, the J end lost 4 bases, and 9 bases lay between the germline ends. Once RNA had been extracted, it was reverse transcribed into cDNA to act as the sequencing template. TCRdb's table, derived via immunoSEQ multiplex PCR, lists solely in-frame clones and lacks some. This sample has 95,000 to 150,000 clones, with about 50% found just once. The sample is drawn from a study of CD8+ T cells in alopecia areata. Stated treatment: oral pan-JAK inhibitor, 5-10 mg twice daily.

The clonotype was recovered from a human donor with alopecia areata. This sample comprised CD4+ T cells sorted from blood, obtained at week 4, from a patient treated with tofacitinib. The chain carries TRBV30 and TRBJ1-2, with unresolved D. The CDR3 sequence is CAWSVTVTYGYTF. As DNA, the CDR3 is TGTGCCTGGAGTGTAACAGTCACCTATGGCTACACCTTC. Full variable domain (missing parts from reference TRBV30 and TRBJ1-2): SQTIHQWPATLVQPVGSPLSLECTVEGTSNPNLYWYRQAAGRGLQLLFYSVGIGQISSEVPQNLSASRPQDRQFILSSKKLLLSDSGFYLCAWSVTVTYGYTFGSGTRLTVV.